Each of the 16 T cell receptor beta chains below was sequenced from the same sample in a study of OX40 agonist ivuxolimab in advanced cancers. Sequencing was performed with immunoSEQ multiplex PCR; in TCRdb, only in-frame clones are kept and a portion is missing. This repertoire shows roughly 110,000 clones, 85% to 95% found once; its top ten account for 0.95% to 1.5%. This sample comprised CD4+ or CD8+ T cells sorted from blood, obtained in a trial of the OX40 agonist ivuxolimab. The receptors were gathered from an adult with an advanced solid tumor such as melanoma, head and neck, liver or kidney cancer.

The gene calls are TRBV30 and TRBJ1-6; unclear D gene. CDR3 length: 16 amino acids. Trimming removed 1 base at V and 9 bases at J, with 19 bases between. CDR1 is GTSNPN and CDR2 is SVGIG in the germline V gene (reference sequence). DNA for the CDR3: TGTGCCTGGAGTGCCCGCTCGCCCGATGTGGGTTCACCCCTCCACTTT. Protein product: CAWSARSPDVGSPLHF.

The chain is built from TRBV5-1 and TRBJ2-7, with a tentative D call TRBD2 (5 bases). Trimming left V 4 bases short and J 1 base short, with 12 bases between. The CDR3 has 14 amino acids. The V gene's germline CDR1 is SGHRS and CDR2 YFSETQ. CDR3 residues: CASSLDGVSYEQYF. CDR3 in DNA: TGCGCCAGCAGCCTGGACGGGGTTTCCTACGAGCAGTACTTC.

This chain uses TRBV28 with TRBJ2-6, with unresolved D. CDR3 length: 14 residues. Trimming cost V 3 bases and J 3 bases, with 6 bases left between them. CDR1 is MDHEN and CDR2 is SYDVKM in the germline V gene. The DNA for the CDR3 is TGTGCCAGCAGTTTCCCGGGTGGGGCCAACGTCCTGACTTTC. This gives the protein CASSFPGGANVLTF. Based on the CDR3 plus reference TRBV28 and TRBJ2-6, the full variable domain is DVKVTQSSRYLVKRTGEKVFLECVQDMDHENMFWYRQDPGLGLRLIYFSYDVKMKEKGDIPEGYSVSREKKERFSLILESASTNQTSMYLCASSFPGGANVLTFGAGSRLTVL.

V gene TRBV7-2 combines with J gene TRBJ1-4; D is ambiguous. CDR1 is SGHTA, CDR2 FQGNSA, per germline. V lost 2 bases and J lost 0, with 10 bases in between. This CDR3 contains 16 residues. In nucleotides, the CDR3 is TGTGCCAGCAGCTTAAAGCGGAGGGCAACTAATGAAAAACTGTTTTTT. This sequence encodes CASSLKRRATNEKLFF. Supplemented by reference TRBV7-2 and TRBJ1-4, the full variable domain reads GAGVSQSPSNKVTEKGKDVELRCDPISGHTALYWYRQSLGQGLEFLIYFQGNSAPDKSGLPSDRFSAERTGGSVSTLTIQRTQQEDSAVYLCASSLKRRATNEKLFFGSGTQLSVL.

J is TRBJ2-7 and V is TRBV7-3, with 9 positions matching TRBD2. This CDR3 region has 15 residues. The V and J ends lost 1 base and 2 bases, in that order; junction bases with no gene match: 3. Germline loops: CDR1 SGHTA, CDR2 FQGTGA. CDR3: CASSLRAGGPYEQYF. Written as DNA, the CDR3 is TGTGCCAGCAGCTTAAGGGCGGGAGGGCCCTACGAGCAGTACTTC.

The gene calls are TRBV28 and TRBJ2-5; 7 bases are a match to TRBD1. Germline CDR1 reads MDHEN; CDR2 reads SYDVKM. This CDR3 is 15 amino acids long. V gave up 5 bases and J gave up 4 bases; unmatched junction bases: 10. The chain's CDR3 is CASSTDRERRETQYF. CDR3 sequence (DNA): TGTGCCAGCAGTACCGACAGGGAGAGACGAGAGACCCAGTACTTC.

V gene TRBV19 combines with J gene TRBJ2-7; TRBD2 agrees at 15 bases. The CDR3 length is 17 residues. Germline CDR1 LNHDA, CDR2 SQIVND (reference sequence). Trimming cost V 4 bases and J 6 bases; bases outside gene matches: 10. The CDR3 loop is CASSTRTSGRVGFEQYF. The CDR3 DNA follows: TGTGCCAGTAGTACCCGGACTAGCGGGAGGGTGGGGTTCGAGCAGTACTTC.

V and J are TRBV9 and TRBJ2-1; the D gene is possibly TRBD2 (5 bases). Per the germline V gene, CDR1 is SGDLS and CDR2 is YYNGEE. The CDR3 contains 16 residues. V shed 4 bases and J shed 6 bases, with 20 bases lying between them. The CDR3 DNA sequence: TGTGCCAGCAGCTCACAGAGAGGTGCGGGTACCAATGAGCAGTTCTTC. Its protein product is CASSSQRGAGTNEQFF.

The chain joins TRBV12-5 to TRBJ2-5; 13 bases are shared with TRBD2. Looked up from germline, CDR1 is LGHNT and CDR2 is FRNRAP. V lost 0 bases, J lost 5 bases, and 9 bases stayed unmatched. The length of the CDR3 is 18 residues. As DNA, the CDR3 is TGTGCTAGTGGTTTGGTATGGACTAGCGGGAGACAGGGCGAGACCCAGTACTTC. Protein product: CASGLVWTSGRQGETQYF.

Turning to this clone: The same CDR3 is also encoded by other DNA sequences in this sample. The chain joins TRBV30 to TRBJ1-5; no definite D call. Germline values: CDR1 GTSNPN, CDR2 SVGIG (reference sequence). Trimming removed 0 bases at V and 4 bases at J, with 7 bases between. CDR3 length equals 13 residues. The CDR3 sequence is CAWSVRGNQPQHF. The CDR3, as DNA: TGTGCCTGGAGTGTACGTGGGAATCAGCCCCAGCATTTT.

The chain joins TRBV9 to TRBJ2-1, with 10 positions matching TRBD2. V shed 3 bases, J shed 10 bases, and the junction held 13 bases outside the gene matches. Germline V gene sequence: CDR1 SGDLS, CDR2 YYNGEE. CDR3 length: 16 amino acids. CDR3 region: CASSEHPSGGVMEQFF. CDR3 in DNA: TGTGCCAGCAGCGAGCACCCTAGCGGGGGCGTGATGGAGCAGTTCTTC.

The rearrangement uses TRBV27 and TRBJ2-5; D is unresolved. The J call is doubtful: the DNA matches TRBJ2-7 better. This CDR3 region has 12 residues. CDR1 is MNHEY and CDR2 is SMNVEV in the germline V gene (reference sequence). The CDR3 reads CASSPGFGEQYF. CDR3 nucleotides: TGTGCCAGCAGTCCCGGCTTCGGCGAGCAGTACTTC.

V gene TRBV12-5 combines with J gene TRBJ2-7; D not certain. With 3 bases removed from V and 3 bases from J, the gap between germline ends came to 12 bases. The CDR3 loop spans 14 amino acids. Looked up from germline, CDR1 is LGHNT and CDR2 is FRNRAP. The CDR3, as DNA: TGTGCTAGTGGTTTAGCTACCGGAGACTACGAGCAGTACTTC. This encodes CASGLATGDYEQYF.

The genes are TRBV18 and TRBJ1-4, with 10 bases that match TRBD1. The CDR3 covers 14 residues. V lost 4 bases, J lost 6 bases, and 2 bases stayed unmatched. Germline V CDR1 and CDR2: KGHSH, LQKENI. The CDR3 DNA reads TGTGCCAGCTCACAGGGGACAGGGGATGAAAAACTGTTTTTT. This encodes CASSQGTGDEKLFF.

In regard to this clone: Other DNA sequences in this sample translate to the same CDR3. The chain uses TRBV7-9 and TRBJ1-5; D uncertain. This CDR3 is built from 12 residues. Per the germline V gene, CDR1 is SEHNR and CDR2 is FQNEAQ (reference sequence). Trimming shortened V by 5 bases and J by 6 bases, and 8 bases separated the two germline ends. The CDR3 nucleotides are TGTGCCAGCAGCCGAGGCGGTCAGCCCCAGCATTTT. Its translation is CASSRGGQPQHF.

This clone was detected only once. The rearrangement links TRBV18 to TRBJ2-7; TRBD1 is a possible D gene (5 bases). The CDR3 is made up of 14 amino acids. Germline V gene lookup returns CDR1 KGHSH and CDR2 LQKENI. Trimming removed 6 bases at V and 0 bases at J, with 12 bases between. CDR3 protein: CASSPRADSYEQYF. Here the CDR3 DNA reads TGTGCCAGCTCCCCCAGGGCGGACTCCTACGAGCAGTACTTC.